The rows below give T cell receptor beta chains drawn from one sample of a study of blood T cell repertoires in COVID-19. Clones were read by immunoSEQ multiplex PCR, and TCRdb kept only the in-frame ones, dropping some. The table shows about 190,000 clones, with around 85% occurring only once. The specimen was PBMCs or T cells enriched from blood (not recorded which). The receptors stem from a woman under 40 who had recovered from COVID-19. The conserved cysteine and the conserved F or W are not part of the CDR3 here. Clone size is shown for a subset of rows, as once, few, many or a class of expanded clone.

>once|TRBV5-4|TRBJ2-1
ASSPETSPSNEQF
>-|TRBV7-7|TRBJ2-1
ASSSGGSAYNEQF
>-|TRBV2|TRBJ2-6
ASTGGGGGASGANVLT
>few|TRBV30|TRBJ1-1
AWSLWGTGAF
>few|TRBV14|TRBJ1-1
ATYRQGESDTEAF
>-|TRBV6-5|TRBJ1-5
ASRRDTGFNQPQH
>once|TRBV6-5|TRBJ2-5
ASNSRETQY
>-|TRBV3-1/TRBV3-2|TRBJ2-3
ASSRGTRGTDTQY
>-|TRBV7-7|TRBJ2-3
ASSPSGSLTDTQY
>few|TRBV15|TRBJ1-2
ATSRGTGGSDGYT
>-|TRBV24-1|TRBJ2-1
ATSDPGSSYNEQF
>-|TRBV19|TRBJ2-6
ASSTRDRGSSGANVLT
>-|TRBV12-5|TRBJ1-1
ASGPGQGDLYEAF
>-|TRBV28|TRBJ2-7
ASSFHSSYEQY
>-|TRBV28|TRBJ1-3
ASTPGGPGNTIY